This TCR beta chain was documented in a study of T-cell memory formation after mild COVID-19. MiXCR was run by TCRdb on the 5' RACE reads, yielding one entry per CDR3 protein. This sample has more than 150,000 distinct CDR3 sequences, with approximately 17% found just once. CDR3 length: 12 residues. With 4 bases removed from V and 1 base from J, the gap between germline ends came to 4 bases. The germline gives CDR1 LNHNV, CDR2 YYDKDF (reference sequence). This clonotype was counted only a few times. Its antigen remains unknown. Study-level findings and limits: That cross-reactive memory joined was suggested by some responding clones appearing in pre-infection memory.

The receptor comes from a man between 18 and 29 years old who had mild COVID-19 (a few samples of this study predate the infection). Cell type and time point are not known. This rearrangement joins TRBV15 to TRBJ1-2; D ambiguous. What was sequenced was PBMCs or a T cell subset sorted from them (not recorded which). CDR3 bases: TGTGCCACCAGCATAGATAACTATGGCTACACCTTC. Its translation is CATSIDNYGYTF.